A single T cell receptor (beta chain) is shown here with its context. Its antigen is unidentified. With V trimmed by 8 bases and J by 3 bases, 17 bases remained unmatched. Germline CDR1 and CDR2: MNHEY and SMNVEV (reference sequence). This CDR3 is built from 17 residues. The data were taken from a study of CD4+ T cells in melanoma. Method: immunoSEQ multiplex PCR; TCRdb's copy keeps in-frame clones and lacks some. The repertoire has some 110,000 clones, about 90% of them found once; the top ten carry 2.5% to 3.5%. Study results and caveats: CD8+ T cell, macrophage and B cell function reportedly correlated with neoantigen-specific CD4+ T cells. Neoantigen-specific CD4+ T cells in melanoma reportedly had diverse differentiation states.

The source material was peripheral blood. The receptor comes from a human donor with melanoma. The V gene is TRBV27, the J gene TRBJ2-7, with 9 bases fitting TRBD2. CDR3 protein: CASGRLQLSGSDYEQYF. Here the CDR3 DNA reads TGTGCCAGCGGAAGACTGCAGCTTAGCGGGAGTGACTACGAGCAGTACTTC.